Listed below are T cell receptor beta chains from one sample, sequenced in a study of T cells expressing NK-cell markers. TCRdb reprocessed the 5' RACE reads, with one entry per CDR3 protein and no DNA. The sample table includes approximately 380,000 distinct CDR3 sequences. Material: blood T cells: a sorted CD56 or NKG2C T cell subset, CD4+ or CD8+ T cells, or bulk PBMC T cells (not recorded which). These TCRs come from a man aged 18 to 70 in good health. Both conserved end residues are part of each CDR3.

V	J	CDR3
TRBV20-1	TRBJ2-3	CSATSRITAADTQYF
TRBV20-1	TRBJ2-2	CSAPVSGGTGELFF
TRBV6-1	TRBJ2-1	CASSGGSSGGYEQFF
TRBV12-3/TRBV12-4	TRBJ2-1	CASSLQKTNEQFF
TRBV12-5	TRBJ2-7	CASGLALGQDYEQYF
TRBV12-3/TRBV12-4	TRBJ2-3	CASSPPGGRRNTQYF
TRBV18	TRBJ1-2	CASSRFPGQGAPNYGYTF
TRBV20-1	TRBJ1-3	CSARVGGLSTIYF
TRBV20-1	TRBJ2-4	CSARFRETSKNIQYF
TRBV9	TRBJ2-7	CASSTQGFGLEQYF
TRBV7-2	TRBJ2-1	CASSLEGTAINEQFF
TRBV6-1	TRBJ1-1	CASSEIGRSAEAFF
TRBV3-1	TRBJ1-6	CASSPAGPNSPLHF
TRBV7-8	TRBJ1-6	CASSPGGRVYNSPLHF
TRBV27	TRBJ1-1	CASSTGDRGLMNTEAFF
TRBV7-8	TRBJ2-1	CASSLRLAGRISVFF